The entry below gives a single TCR beta chain sequence along with its context. Its antigen remains unknown. This sample is part of a study of cytomegalovirus exposure and HLA in healthy donors. The study, taken as a whole, reports: It was confirmed in vitro that a few of the CMV-associated chains were specific for CMV antigens. The classifier reportedly diagnosed cytomegalovirus status with high specificity and sensitivity. Across all donors, roughly uniform sequencing depth was an assumption of the presence/absence analyses.

The germline CDR1 and CDR2 sequences are SEHNR and FQNEAQ (reference sequence). V gave up 3 bases and J gave up 4 bases, with 9 bases separating them. The length of the CDR3 is 13 residues. This PCR relied on a set of 60 Vbeta primers and 13 Jbeta primers. The assay was immunoSEQ multiplex PCR, and TCRdb's table has in-frame clones only and misses some. The sample has approximately 120,000 clones; around 78% are singletons. This sequence joins TRBV7-9 and TRBJ1-2; D may be TRBD1 (6 bases). The specimen sequenced was PBMCs. The clonotype was recovered from a man aged 40-55 years in good health and CMV-seronegative. This CDR3 reads CASSFGRGYGYTF. The CDR3 bases are TGTGCCAGCAGCTTTGGCAGGGGCTATGGCTACACCTTC.